Here is one TCR beta chain with its context. Its antigen is unknown. No much larger clone is present one base from it, and per-base qualities are unavailable. Via the germline V gene, CDR1 is SGHRS and CDR2 YFSETQ. The junction shows trimming of 2 bases on V and 0 bases on J, plus 9 bases between the germline ends. The CDR3 runs 14 residues from the cysteine to the phenylalanine. Here the CDR3 DNA is all that survives: 42 bases in frame from base 1. This sample was taken from a study of OX40 agonist ivuxolimab in advanced cancers. At the level of the whole study: The costimulatory receptor OX40 (CD134) was targeted by ivuxolimab, a fully human IgG2 agonistic monoclonal antibody. The paper covers the monotherapy dose-escalation part of the phase I ivuxolimab trial, which included N of about 56 patients. Prior anti-PD-1, anti-PD-L1 or anti-CTLA-4 therapy was permitted, and 30% to 50% of dose-escalation patients had received checkpoint inhibitors. In the dose-escalation cohort, over 65% of patients were male, and the mean age was approximately 60 years, with a range of roughly 20 to 79. Of the 50 to 55 dose-escalation patients, hepatocellular carcinoma was present in approximately 20, melanoma in around 15, renal cell carcinoma in 9 and head and neck cancer in 9. Partial responses occurred in three dose-escalation patients, of whom one had hepatocellular carcinoma and two had cutaneous melanoma. Intravenous ivuxolimab was administered to patients every 2 weeks at six dose levels: 0.01, 0.1, 0.3, 1.5, 3 and 10 mg/kg. The purpose of peripheral TCRbeta sequencing was to test whether ivuxolimab changed TCR sequence diversity and led to clonal T-cell expansion.

The trial excluded patients who had a history of autoimmune disease or who were on systemic immunosuppression. Peripheral blood for TCR sequencing was drawn from every dose cohort at baseline, at cycle 4 day 1 and at cycle 7 day 1. Samples came from an open-label, multicenter, first-in-human phase I dose-escalation trial of ivuxolimab. The trial enrolled adults with locally advanced or metastatic head and neck squamous cell, hepatocellular, melanoma or renal cell carcinoma. CD4+ and CD8+ T cells were sorted separately from peripheral blood before TCR sequencing. Genomic DNA was isolated from the sorted cells so that the TCRbeta CDR3 region could be sequenced. The immunoSEQ Assay was used to sequence the TCRbeta CDR3 regions. TCRdb stores this immuneACCESS table with in-frame sequences only. Part of the clones is absent; in the studies checked, under half of the shortfall reflects unresolved V genes, and no reason is known for the rest. The sample profile shows roughly 65,000 clones; 85% of them were found once. The ten top clones hold about 3.5% of the sample.

The full study reports these points: On average, CD8+ T cells showed more expanded clones than CD4+ T cells after ivuxolimab. In the 0.1-3.0 mg/kg groups, partial responders had among the lowest normalized peripheral clonal expansion, particularly in CD8+ T cells. The antigen specificity of the clonally expanded peripheral T cells was not determined. Clonal expansion of both CD4+ and CD8+ blood T cells was observed from baseline to week 6 at doses 0.1 to 3.0 mg/kg. Low levels of normalized T-cell clonal expansion were also seen in some nonresponding patients.

Sequences were derived from CD4+ or CD8+ T cells sorted from blood, sampled in a trial of the OX40 agonist ivuxolimab. The clonotype was recovered from an adult with an advanced solid tumor such as melanoma, head and neck, liver or kidney cancer. This chain is built from TRBV5-1 and TRBJ2-7; TRBD1 is a weak D gene call, 5 bases matching. The bases read TGCGCCAGCAGCTTTGATGACAGCTCCTACGAGCAGTACTTC. Its translation reads: CASSFDDSSYEQYF.